This T cell receptor beta chain was obtained from a study of control samples from healthy donors and cancer patients. Libraries were prepared by immunoSEQ multiplex PCR; TCRdb keeps only in-frame clonotypes and omits some of them. The table shows around 150,000 clones, with 89% occurring only once. CDR3 length equals 15 residues. Germline V lookup: CDR1 SGHTA, CDR2 FQGTGA. Trimming removed 0 bases from V and 3 bases from J, with 9 bases in between. The sequenced material came from blood. This chain links TRBV7-3 with TRBJ2-1, with a tentative D call TRBD1 (5 bases). The TCR was taken from a man under 40 in good health. For the CDR3, the DNA is TGTGCCAGCAGCTTAACTCCAGGGTACTACAATGAGCAGTTCTTC. Protein sequence: CASSLTPGYYNEQFF.